Below, 24 T cell receptor beta chains from the same sample are listed, as sequenced in a study of cytomegalovirus exposure and HLA in healthy donors. The PCR employed 60 Vbeta primers together with 13 Jbeta primers. Here immunoSEQ multiplex PCR was the method, and the copy in TCRdb shows in-frame clones only, minus some. This table holds roughly 220,000 clones, roughly three quarters found once. Sequences were obtained from PBMCs. The receptors come from a man aged 45-60 years in good health and CMV-seronegative.

J is TRBJ2-7 and V is TRBV4-1; D is undetermined. The CDR3 consists of 13 residues. V was shortened by 4 bases and J by 1 base, with 8 bases between the two germline ends. Germline lookup yields CDR1 MGHRA and CDR2 YSYEKL. The CDR3 DNA follows: TGCGCCAGCAGCCTACTAAATTCCTACGAGCAGTACTTC. Translated, it gives CASSLLNSYEQYF.

The chain combines TRBV29-1 with TRBJ1-1; TRBD1 might be the D (5 bases). Per the germline V gene, CDR1 is SQVTM and CDR2 is ANQGSEA. This CDR3 is built from 15 residues. V lost 8 bases and J 4 bases, leaving 23 bases between the germline ends. In nucleotides, the CDR3 is TGCAGCATTTCTAACCCCAGGGAAACCCTCACTGAAGCTTTCTTT. Its translation: CSISNPRETLTEAFF.

This chain uses TRBV4-2 with TRBJ2-5; a possible D gene is TRBD2 (5 bases). The CDR3 is 10 amino acids. CDR1 and CDR2 (germline): LGHNA, YNFKEQ. V lost 10 bases to trimming and J lost 5 bases, with 8 bases between them. Written as DNA, the CDR3 is TGTGCCACCGGGGTGGAGACCCAGTACTTC. It translates to CATGVETQYF.

CDR3 loop: CASSSQPGQGEAFF. The CDR3 DNA reads TGCGCCAGCAGCTCCCAACCCGGACAGGGAGAAGCTTTCTTT. The rearrangement links TRBV5-1 to TRBJ1-1, with 8 nucleotides matching TRBD1. There are 14 residues in the CDR3. V shed 3 bases and J 8 bases; nucleotides not matched to a gene: 9. CDR1 SGHRS and CDR2 YFSETQ come from the germline V gene.

The V gene is TRBV7-2, the J gene TRBJ2-1; 8 bases agree with TRBD1. V lost 5 bases, J lost 4 bases, and 7 bases stayed unmatched. Germline V gives CDR1 SGHTA, CDR2 FQGNSA. CDR3 size: 15 residues. CDR3 in amino acids: CASSPDRGEYNEQFF. The CDR3, as DNA: TGTGCCAGCAGCCCCGACAGGGGAGAATACAATGAGCAGTTCTTC.

The gene calls are TRBV9 and TRBJ2-3; 11 bases align to TRBD2. The CDR3 is made up of 17 amino acids. Germline V lookup: CDR1 SGDLS, CDR2 YYNGEE. V was clipped by 3 bases and J by 8 bases; unmatched bases: 14. CDR3 nucleotide sequence: TGTGCCAGCAGCGCCTATCTAGCGGGAGGTCCCTCCACTACGCAGTATTTT. Translated, it gives CASSAYLAGGPSTTQYF.

CDR3 bases: TGTGCCAGCAGTCTTATCACCGGGGAGCTGTTTTTT. Protein product: CASSLITGELFF. This sequence joins TRBV2 and TRBJ2-2; no firm D call. The CDR3 is 12 amino acids. Trimming removed 5 bases from V and 4 bases from J, with 5 bases in between. Germline CDR1 SNHLY, CDR2 FYNNEI.

V and J are TRBV18 and TRBJ2-5; tentative D call: TRBD2 (5 bases). V lost 3 bases and J lost 1, with 6 bases in between. The CDR3 spans 13 residues. Germline lookup yields CDR1 KGHSH and CDR2 LQKENI. CDR3 coding DNA: TGTGCCAGCTCACCGGGGAGCCAAGAGACCCAGTACTTC. This encodes CASSPGSQETQYF. The variable domain in full, with the rest retrieved from reference TRBV18 and TRBJ2-5, is NAGVMQNPRHLVRRRGQEARLRCSPMKGHSHVYWYRQLPEEGLKFMVYLQKENIIDESGMPKERFSAEFPKEGPSILRIQQVVRGDSAAYFCASSPGSQETQYFGPGTRLLVL.

This chain links TRBV7-2 with TRBJ2-1; 9 bases map to TRBD2. The CDR3 sequence is 17 residues long. Germline CDR1 SGHTA, CDR2 FQGNSA. V lost 2 bases to trimming and J lost 2 bases; unmatched junction nucleotides: 7. The CDR3 loop is CASSLRGTSNAYNEQFF. CDR3 DNA: TGTGCCAGCAGCTTAAGGGGGACTAGCAACGCCTACAATGAGCAGTTCTTC.

V gene TRBV2 combines with J gene TRBJ2-3, with 9 bases aligning to TRBD2. V shed 8 bases and J 1 base; nucleotides not matched to a gene: 4. Looked up from germline, CDR1 is SNHLY and CDR2 is FYNNEI. The CDR3 is made up of 14 amino acids. In nucleotides, the CDR3 is TGTGCCAGCGAATGGACTAGCGGCACAGATACGCAGTATTTT. As protein: CASEWTSGTDTQYF.

The chain has TRBV25-1 and TRBJ1-2, with 7 bases that match TRBD1. This CDR3 is built from 14 residues. The germline V gene has CDR1 MGHDK and CDR2 SYGVNS. V gave up 3 bases and J gave up 7 bases; unmatched junction bases: 8. CDR3 DNA: TGTGCCAGCAGTGAGGCCGACAGGGCGGCTGGCTACACCTTC. Its protein product is CASSEADRAAGYTF.

The V gene is TRBV7-2, the J gene TRBJ1-1; possible D gene TRBD1, 5 bases. The V end was cut by 1 base, the J end by 7 bases, with 16 bases between. Germline loops: CDR1 SGHTA, CDR2 FQGNSA. CDR3 length: 15 amino acids. CDR3 sequence (DNA): TGTGCCAGCAGCTTAGATTCCGGACACTACTATGAAGCTTTCTTT. It encodes CASSLDSGHYYEAFF.

The V call is TRBV27, the J call TRBJ2-2; TRBD1 aligns across 9 bases. From germline, CDR1 is MNHEY and CDR2 SMNVEV (reference sequence). CDR3 size: 15 residues. The J segment lost 6 bases and the V segment lost 6 bases, leaving 8 bases of the junction unmatched. CDR3 amino acids: CASSLLQGAAGELFF. In DNA form, the CDR3 reads TGTGCCAGCAGCCTACTACAGGGGGCTGCCGGGGAGCTGTTTTTT.

This chain joins TRBV5-4 and TRBJ2-1, with D uncertain. The V and J ends lost 0 bases and 0 bases respectively, with 7 bases between them. In germline, CDR1 is SGHNT, CDR2 YYREEE (reference sequence). The CDR3 runs to 15 residues. The CDR3 bases are TGTGCCAGCAGCTTGGGTTCTTTCTCCTACAATGAGCAGTTCTTC. Its protein product is CASSLGSFSYNEQFF.

This clone appeared once. V gene TRBV27 combines with J gene TRBJ2-5; 15 bases fit TRBD2. J gave up 5 bases and V 5 bases, and 9 bases lay outside the gene matches. CDR1 is MNHEY, CDR2 SMNVEV, per germline (reference sequence). This CDR3 has 17 amino acids. The DNA for the CDR3 is TGTGCCAGCAGTCCCTGGACTAGCGGGAGGGCCGCGGAGACCCAGTACTTC. As protein: CASSPWTSGRAAETQYF.

The J gene is TRBJ1-5, the V gene TRBV6-1, with D possibly being TRBD1 (6 bases). Germline assignment: CDR1 MNHNS and CDR2 SASEGT. The germline V and J ends were trimmed by 4 bases and 3 bases, with 13 bases remaining between them. There are 15 residues in the CDR3. The CDR3 DNA is TGTGCCAGCAGTGTCCAGGGGCCTACCAATCAGCCCCAGCATTTT. It encodes CASSVQGPTNQPQHF.

This chain connects TRBV6-1 to TRBJ1-4, with a tentative D call TRBD1 (6 bases). V was cut by 8 bases and J by 3 bases, with 10 bases left in between. This CDR3 is built from 13 residues. Germline values: CDR1 MNHNS, CDR2 SASEGT. In DNA form, the CDR3 reads TGTGCCAGCGTCGGGGGGCCTAATGAAAAACTGTTTTTT. Protein product: CASVGGPNEKLFF.

The genes are TRBV18 and TRBJ1-4; 9 nucleotides agree with TRBD1. After removal of 3 bases from V and 3 bases from J, the junction contained 2 bases not matched to a gene. The CDR3 sequence is 15 residues long. Per germline, CDR1 KGHSH and CDR2 LQKENI. Written as DNA, the CDR3 is TGTGCCAGCTCACCGGGACAGGGAGCTAATGAAAAACTGTTTTTT. It specifies CASSPGQGANEKLFF.

A few counts support this clone. This chain joins TRBV25-1 and TRBJ1-1; D possibly corresponds to TRBD1 (5 bases). The germline V gene encodes CDR1 MGHDK and CDR2 SYGVNS. V lost 4 bases and J lost 0, with 9 bases in between. The CDR3 spans 14 residues. This chain's CDR3 is CASSAREMNTEAFF. In nucleotides, the CDR3 is TGTGCCAGCAGTGCCAGGGAAATGAACACTGAAGCTTTCTTT.

Concerning this clone: Other DNA sequences in this sample translate to the same CDR3. The chain is built from TRBV5-1 and TRBJ1-5, with 7 nucleotides matching TRBD1. The V segment lost 0 bases and the J segment 7 bases; nucleotides outside the gene matches: 4. In germline, CDR1 is SGHRS, CDR2 YFSETQ. The CDR3 has 14 amino acids. Here the CDR3 reads CASSLGQGGQPQHF. The CDR3 bases are TGCGCCAGCAGCTTGGGACAGGGCGGCCAGCCCCAGCATTTT.

The V call is TRBV29-1, the J call TRBJ2-7, with TRBD2 identical over 7 bases. The V gene end was trimmed by 4 bases and the J gene end by 3 bases; junction bases not matched to a gene: 6. The CDR3 loop spans 13 amino acids. Germline CDR1 and CDR2: SQVTM and ANQGSEA. CDR3 in amino acids: CSVVLAFNYEQYF. The CDR3 DNA is TGCAGCGTTGTACTAGCGTTTAACTACGAGCAGTACTTC.

The chain employs TRBV11-2 and TRBJ1-4; a weak D match, TRBD1 (5 bases). This CDR3 has 15 amino acids. Germline V lookup: CDR1 SGHAT, CDR2 FQNNGV. The V and J ends lost 5 bases and 10 bases respectively, with 20 bases between them. In DNA form, the CDR3 reads TGTGCCAGCAGCCAGGCGGGACTCTTGTCGGGAAAACTGTTTTTT. It encodes CASSQAGLLSGKLFF.

This sequence joins TRBV18 and TRBJ2-1; 9 bases are a match to TRBD2. The CDR3 sequence is 14 residues long. Germline-derived CDR1 and CDR2 are KGHSH and LQKENI. Germline trimming cut 2 bases from V and 10 bases from J; bases unmatched to any gene: 6. The CDR3 DNA follows: TGTGCCAGCTCACCATCGCGGGAGGGAGGGGAGCAGTTCTTC. Protein: CASSPSREGGEQFF.

This clone has just one count. CDR3 amino acids: CASSQEGGSYNEQFF. In DNA form, the CDR3 reads TGTGCCAGCAGCCAAGAGGGGGGGTCCTACAATGAGCAGTTCTTC. The rearrangement uses TRBV4-2 and TRBJ2-1; the match to TRBD2 covers 7 bases. The V gene end was trimmed by 0 bases and the J gene end by 1 base; junction bases not matched to a gene: 0. Germline values: CDR1 LGHNA, CDR2 YNFKEQ. The CDR3 length is 15 residues.